These 10 T cell receptor beta chains originate from one sample sequenced in a study of blood T cell repertoires in COVID-19. TCRdb's copy holds only in-frame clones and misses some; the assay was immunoSEQ multiplex PCR. The data contain 8,000 to 9,500 clones, less than 90% of them singletons. Sequencing was carried out using peripheral blood. The receptors shown here come from a human donor with active COVID-19. The donor label of this sample is uncertain.

The gene calls are TRBV5-6 and TRBJ2-2; D is uncertain. Germline CDR1 SGHDT, CDR2 YYEEEE. This CDR3 region has 13 residues. The V gene lost 0 bases and the J gene lost 6 bases, with 6 bases spanning the gap. CDR3 nucleotide sequence: TGTGCCAGCAGCTTGGGAGGAGCCGGGGAGCTGTTTTTT. It yields the protein CASSLGGAGELFF.

The chain employs TRBV2 and TRBJ2-1, with 8 positions matching TRBD2. The CDR3 consists of 13 residues. The V and J ends lost 7 bases and 10 bases, in that order; junction bases with no gene match: 9. Germline CDR1 is SNHLY and CDR2 is FYNNEI. The CDR3 loop reads CASTEQSGSEQFF. CDR3 in DNA: TGTGCCAGCACCGAACAAAGCGGGAGCGAGCAGTTCTTC.

This clone came up once. The chain has TRBV7-9 and TRBJ1-1; D unclear. CDR1 and CDR2 (germline): SEHNR, FQNEAQ (reference sequence). CDR3 length: 15 amino acids. V was pared by 1 base and J by 1 base, with 10 bases between. CDR3 DNA: TGTGCCAGCAGCTTAGACCCCCGGAGGAACACTGAAGCTTTCTTT. Its translation: CASSLDPRRNTEAFF.

V and J are TRBV27 and TRBJ2-7; D is undetermined. V dropped 3 bases and J dropped 4 bases, with 7 bases sitting between them. CDR1 is MNHEY, CDR2 SMNVEV, per germline (reference sequence). The CDR3 is 12 amino acids. The CDR3 bases are TGTGCCAGCAGTTTGTCGAGTTACGAGCAGTACTTC. Translated, it gives CASSLSSYEQYF.

The chain combines TRBV6-1 with TRBJ1-1; TRBD1 aligns across 11 bases. The CDR3 extends over 16 amino acids. The trim removed 1 base at V and 0 bases at J, leaving 1 base unmatched. Germline V lookup: CDR1 MNHNS, CDR2 SASEGT. For the CDR3, the DNA is TGTGCCAGCAGTGAAGGGACAGGGGGCGTGAACACTGAAGCTTTCTTT. It specifies CASSEGTGGVNTEAFF.

This chain uses TRBV12-5 with TRBJ1-2; D is uncertain. Per germline, CDR1 LGHNT and CDR2 FRNRAP. The CDR3 loop spans 16 amino acids. The germline V and J ends were trimmed by 0 bases and 4 bases, with 15 bases remaining between them. CDR3 region: CASGLVNSLVLYGYTF. The CDR3 bases are TGTGCTAGTGGTTTGGTAAATAGTTTGGTTCTCTATGGCTACACCTTC.

The chain has TRBV6-4 and TRBJ2-2, with 11 bases that match TRBD1. CDR3 length: 16 amino acids. J gave up 3 bases and V 0 bases, and 0 bases lay outside the gene matches. Germline lookup yields CDR1 MRHNA and CDR2 SNTAGT. The CDR3 here is CASSDSDRGHTGELFF. CDR3 nucleotide sequence: TGTGCCAGCAGTGACTCGGACAGGGGGCACACCGGGGAGCTGTTTTTT.

The chain uses TRBV7-8 and TRBJ2-7, with TRBD2 matching over 11 bases. This CDR3 has 15 residues. Germline values: CDR1 SGHVS, CDR2 FQNEAQ. V gave up 5 bases and J gave up 0 bases; unmatched junction bases: 3. The chain's CDR3 is CASSETSGSSYEQYF. CDR3 nucleotide sequence: TGTGCCAGCAGCGAAACTAGCGGGAGCTCCTACGAGCAGTACTTC.

The chain is built from TRBV13 and TRBJ2-1; a weak D match, TRBD2 (5 bases). CDR3 length: 16 residues. CDR1 and CDR2 from the germline V gene are PRHDT and FYEKMQ (reference sequence). The V end was cut by 0 bases, the J end by 6 bases, with 15 bases between. CDR3: CASSLGDSTWVNEQFF. Here the CDR3 DNA reads TGTGCCAGCAGCTTAGGGGACTCTACTTGGGTCAATGAGCAGTTCTTC.

CDR3 amino acids: CASSLTAGLAGNLHEQFF. The DNA of the CDR3 is TGCGCCAGCAGCTTAACCGCGGGACTAGCGGGAAATCTCCATGAGCAGTTCTTC. V is TRBV5-1 and J is TRBJ2-1; 13 bases align to TRBD2. This CDR3 is 18 amino acids long. V trimming: 2 bases; J trimming: 8 bases; junction bases outside the gene matches: 13. Germline values: CDR1 SGHRS, CDR2 YFSETQ.